This T cell receptor beta chain comes out of a study of shared clonotypes between healthy human individuals. As regards this clone: The target antigen is unknown.

Study conclusions and caveats: Generally, naive subsets came out with larger estimated richness than memory subsets. A handful of donors had roughly 5% of their naive CD4 clonotypes in common.

Clones were read by immunoSEQ multiplex PCR, and TCRdb kept only the in-frame ones, dropping some. This table holds 2,500,000 or so clones, around 90% found once. The V end was cut by 0 bases, the J end by 1 base, with 16 bases between. Germline V CDR1 and CDR2: SGHRS, YFSETQ. The CDR3 runs 17 residues. This TCR derives from a man aged 18 to 30 in good health. Material: naive CD4+ T cells sorted from blood. Subset noted: CD45RA+ positively selected. This rearrangement joins TRBV5-1 to TRBJ2-5, with TRBD1 as a possible D gene (6 bases). CDR3 in amino acids: CASSLGFWGRLQETQYF. The CDR3 bases are TGCGCCAGCAGCTTGGGATTCTGGGGGCGGCTCCAAGAGACCCAGTACTTC. The full variable domain, rest sourced from reference TRBV5-1 and TRBJ2-5, is KAGVTQTPRYLIKTRGQQVTLSCSPISGHRSVSWYQQTPGQGLQFLFEYFSETQRNKGNFPGRFSGRQFSNSRSEMNVSTLELGDSALYLCASSLGFWGRLQETQYFGPGTRLLVL.